Listed below are T cell receptor beta chains from one sample, sequenced in a study of shared clonotypes between healthy human individuals. TCRdb keeps only in-frame clones here, not all; method: immunoSEQ multiplex PCR. The sample lists 2 million to 3 million clones; over 85% were seen once. Sequenced sample: naive CD4+ T cells from PBMCs. These TCRs come from a man aged 18 to 30 in good health. Some clones in this sample may be carry-over from other donors' samples. Each CDR3 is given with its conserved first and last residue. Each record gives: J gene, clone size, D gene, V gene, CDR3 protein, CDR3 DNA. A D gene is named only where the DNA matches it firmly. Clone size appears in some rows only: once, few, many, or a class for an expanded clone.

TRBJ1-5,NA,NA,TRBV5-5,CASSTYHNQPQHF,TGTGCCAGCAGCACCTACCACAATCAGCCCCAGCATTTT
TRBJ1-1,NA,NA,TRBV4-3,CASSQDYGAANTEAFF,TGCGCCAGCAGCCAAGATTACGGGGCCGCGAACACTGAAGCTTTCTTT
TRBJ2-3,NA,TRBD2,TRBV7-9,CASSLAGGSTDTQYF,TGTGCCAGCAGCTTAGCGGGAGGGAGCACAGATACGCAGTATTTT
TRBJ1-3,once,NA,TRBV4-1,CASSQGGTRTYF,TGCGCCAGCAGCCAGGGGGGGACGCGGACATATTTT
TRBJ2-7,NA,TRBD2,TRBV7-2,CASSLGRGTSGTYEQYF,TGTGCCAGCAGCTTAGGGCGGGGGACTAGCGGGACCTACGAGCAGTACTTC
TRBJ1-4,NA,NA,TRBV15,CATSRELFEKLFF,TGTGCCACCAGCAGAGAATTGTTCGAAAAACTGTTTTTT
TRBJ2-2,NA,NA,TRBV2,CASTQRAPNTGELFF,TGTGCCAGCACTCAGCGGGCTCCGAACACCGGGGAGCTGTTTTTT
TRBJ2-3,NA,TRBD2,TRBV4-1,CASSLSGSGRGSTDTQYF,TGCGCCAGCAGCCTTTCCGGCAGCGGGAGAGGGAGCACAGATACGCAGTATTTT
TRBJ2-7,NA,TRBD2,TRBV4-2,CASSQLTTSAAYEQYF,TGTGCCAGCAGCCAATTAACGACTAGCGCCGCCTACGAGCAGTACTTC
TRBJ2-3,once,NA,TRBV6-5,CASTSSGDTQYF,TGTGCCAGCACTTCTTCCGGAGATACGCAGTATTTT
TRBJ2-1,NA,TRBD2,TRBV5-1,CASSGLAGYNEQFF,TGCGCCAGCTCGGGACTAGCGGGATACAATGAGCAGTTCTTC
TRBJ2-1,NA,NA,TRBV5-1,CASSSTWFRTANFSYNEQFF,TGCGCCAGCAGCTCCACGTGGTTCAGGACGGCAAACTTCTCCTACAATGAGCAGTTCTTC
TRBJ1-4,NA,NA,TRBV5-1,CASSLERGTNEKLFF,TGCGCCAGCAGCTTGGAAAGGGGGACTAATGAAAAACTGTTTTTT
TRBJ1-2,NA,TRBD1,TRBV6-6,CASSHRGEDYGYTF,TGTGCCAGCAGTCACAGGGGTGAAGACTATGGCTACACCTTC
TRBJ1-5,once,NA,TRBV28,CASSTGTLDQPQHF,TGTGCCAGCAGCACCGGGACACTTGATCAGCCCCAGCATTTT
TRBJ2-7,NA,NA,TRBV11-2,CASSRTTRYEQYF,TGTGCCAGCAGCCGCACGACCCGGTACGAGCAGTACTTC
TRBJ2-5,NA,NA,TRBV18,CASSDSSETQYF,TGTGCCAGCTCAGACAGCTCGGAGACCCAGTACTTC
TRBJ2-7,NA,TRBD1,TRBV18,CASSPDRSIGEQYF,TGTGCCAGCTCCCCGGACAGGTCCATTGGCGAGCAGTACTTC
TRBJ2-7,NA,TRBD1,TRBV30,CAWDRDRSYEQYF,TGTGCCTGGGATCGGGACAGATCCTACGAGCAGTACTTC
TRBJ1-1,NA,NA,TRBV6-1,CASTSKVDTEAFF,TGTGCCAGCACCTCAAAGGTGGACACTGAAGCTTTCTTT
TRBJ1-5,NA,NA,TRBV10-2,CASRDRWDQPQHF,TGCGCCAGCAGGGACCGCTGGGATCAGCCCCAGCATTTT
TRBJ2-5,NA,TRBD1,TRBV7-9,CASSNREPGQGRETQYF,TGTGCCAGCAGCAACAGAGAACCGGGACAGGGGAGAGAGACCCAGTACTTC
TRBJ2-7,NA,TRBD2,TRBV27,CASRLGLVYEQYF,TGTGCCAGCAGACTGGGACTAGTCTACGAGCAGTACTTC
TRBJ2-6,NA,NA,TRBV9,CASSVVPLGAGANVLTF,TGTGCCAGCAGCGTAGTCCCCCTGGGGGCTGGGGCCAACGTCCTGACTTTC
TRBJ2-5,NA,NA,TRBV11-2,CASSLFRETQYF,TGTGCCAGCAGCTTATTTCGAGAGACCCAGTACTTC
TRBJ2-2,NA,NA,TRBV7-2,CASSLDGQPTGELFF,TGTGCCAGCAGCTTAGACGGACAGCCCACCGGGGAGCTGTTTTTT
TRBJ2-1,once,TRBD1,TRBV4-2,CASSHPLGQYNEQFF,TGTGCCAGCAGCCATCCTTTGGGACAGTACAATGAGCAGTTCTTC
TRBJ1-5,NA,TRBD1,TRBV19,CASRQGDLGNQPQHF,TGTGCCAGTAGACAGGGGGACTTGGGCAATCAGCCCCAGCATTTT
TRBJ2-7,once,NA,TRBV19,CASSTTGIGEQYF,TGTGCCAGTAGTACCACAGGAATCGGAGAGCAGTACTTC
TRBJ1-5,NA,TRBD1,TRBV2,CASRQGQGRVPQHF,TGTGCCAGCAGACAGGGACAGGGGAGAGTCCCCCAGCATTTT
TRBJ1-3,NA,TRBD1,TRBV28,CASSHGGTGGGNTIYF,TGTGCCAGCAGCCACGGGGGGACAGGGGGAGGAAACACCATATATTTT
TRBJ1-3,NA,NA,TRBV7-2,CASSLGWGRRNTIYF,TGTGCCAGCAGCTTAGGATGGGGTCGGAGAAACACCATATATTTT
TRBJ2-3,NA,TRBD2,TRBV5-1,CASSWALAGGPDTQYF,TGCGCCAGCAGCTGGGCCCTAGCGGGAGGGCCGGATACGCAGTATTTT
TRBJ1-5,NA,NA,TRBV28,CASSSLGKKKIQPQHF,TGTGCCAGCAGTTCGTTGGGGAAAAAAAAGATACAGCCCCAGCATTTT
TRBJ2-3,NA,TRBD1,TRBV7-9,CASSLGQGVTDTQYF,TGTGCCAGCAGCTTGGGACAGGGAGTCACAGATACGCAGTATTTT
TRBJ2-2,NA,NA,TRBV5-1,CASSLGTTGELFF,TGCGCCAGCAGCTTGGGAACCACCGGGGAGCTGTTTTTT
TRBJ2-1,NA,NA,TRBV9,CASSVEERAPGEQFF,TGTGCCAGCAGCGTAGAGGAGAGGGCCCCTGGTGAGCAGTTCTTC
TRBJ1-1,NA,NA,TRBV9,CASSSSIIGGSATEAFF,TGTGCCAGCAGCTCATCGATAATCGGAGGGTCCGCCACTGAAGCTTTCTTT
TRBJ2-4,once,NA,TRBV6-1,CASSEAGNIQYF,TGTGCCAGCAGTGAAGCCGGAAACATTCAGTACTTC
TRBJ1-2,NA,TRBD1,TRBV28,CASRPLGQGRAGYTF,TGTGCCAGCAGACCGCTGGGACAGGGGCGGGCTGGCTACACCTTC
TRBJ2-1,NA,NA,TRBV5-4,CASSLEAAVWNEQFF,TGTGCCAGCAGCTTGGAGGCGGCGGTTTGGAATGAGCAGTTCTTC
TRBJ1-4,NA,NA,TRBV7-9,CASSIRATNEKLFF,TGTGCCAGCAGCATCCGGGCCACTAATGAAAAACTGTTTTTT
TRBJ1-5,NA,NA,TRBV5-6,CASSLAPNQPQHF,TGTGCCAGCAGCTTGGCCCCAAATCAGCCCCAGCATTTT
TRBJ1-2,NA,TRBD1,TRBV28,CASSPPGQNYGYTF,TGTGCCAGCAGTCCCCCGGGACAGAACTATGGCTACACCTTC
TRBJ2-2,few,NA,TRBV2,CASSGRLTSPGELFF,TGTGCCAGCAGTGGAAGGCTCACAAGTCCCGGGGAGCTGTTTTTT
TRBJ1-2,NA,TRBD1,TRBV7-9,CASSLTGTGGANYGYTF,TGTGCCAGCAGCTTAACAGGGACAGGGGGCGCCAACTATGGCTACACCTTC
TRBJ1-5,NA,NA,TRBV19,CASSNVGPRNQPQHF,TGTGCCAGTAGTAACGTCGGCCCCCGTAATCAGCCCCAGCATTTT
TRBJ2-7,NA,TRBD1,TRBV2,CASSKGQIYYEQYF,TGTGCCAGCAGTAAGGGACAGATATACTACGAGCAGTACTTC
TRBJ2-1,NA,TRBD2,TRBV5-1,CASSGTSGLYNEQFF,TGCGCCAGCAGCGGGACTAGCGGGCTGTACAATGAGCAGTTCTTC
TRBJ2-5,NA,TRBD2,TRBV7-3,CASSTPGGTQYF,TGTGCCAGCAGCACTCCGGGGGGGACCCAGTACTTC
TRBJ2-5,NA,NA,TRBV4-1,CASSCVAGSGSETQYF,TGCGCCAGCAGCTGCGTTGCGGGCTCAGGGTCAGAGACCCAGTACTTC
TRBJ1-1,NA,NA,TRBV7-8,CASSGPTGRLGAEAFF,TGTGCCAGCAGCGGGCCCACTGGCAGGCTGGGGGCTGAAGCTTTCTTT
TRBJ1-4,once,NA,TRBV7-6,CASSLAEGLLFF,TGTGCCAGCAGCTTAGCGGAAGGACTGTTGTTTTTT
TRBJ2-7,NA,NA,TRBV25-1,CASSEGDPYEQYF,TGTGCCAGCAGTGAAGGCGACCCCTACGAGCAGTACTTC
TRBJ2-7,NA,NA,TRBV18,CASSSSKGQTYEQYF,TGTGCCAGCTCGTCGTCGAAGGGCCAAACCTACGAGCAGTACTTC
TRBJ2-5,once,NA,TRBV2,CASRPGTTQETQYF,TGTGCCAGCAGACCCGGGACGACCCAAGAGACCCAGTACTTC
TRBJ1-5,NA,NA,TRBV5-1,CASSLGHNSNQPQHF,TGCGCCAGCAGCTTAGGACACAATAGCAATCAGCCCCAGCATTTT
TRBJ2-7,once,TRBD2,TRBV10-3,CAISEPGLAGVGAYEQYF,TGTGCCATCAGTGAGCCGGGACTAGCGGGAGTAGGGGCCTACGAGCAGTACTTC
TRBJ2-5,NA,NA,TRBV7-9,CASSETRGDIPQYF,TGTGCCAGCAGCGAAACTCGAGGTGATATTCCCCAGTACTTC